This T cell receptor (beta chain) was obtained from a study of cytomegalovirus exposure and HLA in healthy donors. V shed 7 bases and J shed 12 bases, with 18 bases lying between them. Germline V CDR1 and CDR2: MNHEY, SVGAGI. The CDR3 runs 12 residues. Amplification used 60 Vbeta primers and 13 Jbeta primers. The assay was immunoSEQ multiplex PCR, and TCRdb's table has in-frame clones only and misses some. The sample lists about 82,000 clones, roughly 74% occurring once. This rearrangement joins TRBV6-5 to TRBJ1-2; possible D gene TRBD1, 5 bases. The sequenced sample was PBMCs. The clonotype was recovered from a woman between 50 and 59 years old in good health and CMV-seropositive. The CDR3 DNA sequence: TGTGCCAGCACAAACTCCGGGGGACCCCACACCTTC. This gives the protein CASTNSGGPHTF.